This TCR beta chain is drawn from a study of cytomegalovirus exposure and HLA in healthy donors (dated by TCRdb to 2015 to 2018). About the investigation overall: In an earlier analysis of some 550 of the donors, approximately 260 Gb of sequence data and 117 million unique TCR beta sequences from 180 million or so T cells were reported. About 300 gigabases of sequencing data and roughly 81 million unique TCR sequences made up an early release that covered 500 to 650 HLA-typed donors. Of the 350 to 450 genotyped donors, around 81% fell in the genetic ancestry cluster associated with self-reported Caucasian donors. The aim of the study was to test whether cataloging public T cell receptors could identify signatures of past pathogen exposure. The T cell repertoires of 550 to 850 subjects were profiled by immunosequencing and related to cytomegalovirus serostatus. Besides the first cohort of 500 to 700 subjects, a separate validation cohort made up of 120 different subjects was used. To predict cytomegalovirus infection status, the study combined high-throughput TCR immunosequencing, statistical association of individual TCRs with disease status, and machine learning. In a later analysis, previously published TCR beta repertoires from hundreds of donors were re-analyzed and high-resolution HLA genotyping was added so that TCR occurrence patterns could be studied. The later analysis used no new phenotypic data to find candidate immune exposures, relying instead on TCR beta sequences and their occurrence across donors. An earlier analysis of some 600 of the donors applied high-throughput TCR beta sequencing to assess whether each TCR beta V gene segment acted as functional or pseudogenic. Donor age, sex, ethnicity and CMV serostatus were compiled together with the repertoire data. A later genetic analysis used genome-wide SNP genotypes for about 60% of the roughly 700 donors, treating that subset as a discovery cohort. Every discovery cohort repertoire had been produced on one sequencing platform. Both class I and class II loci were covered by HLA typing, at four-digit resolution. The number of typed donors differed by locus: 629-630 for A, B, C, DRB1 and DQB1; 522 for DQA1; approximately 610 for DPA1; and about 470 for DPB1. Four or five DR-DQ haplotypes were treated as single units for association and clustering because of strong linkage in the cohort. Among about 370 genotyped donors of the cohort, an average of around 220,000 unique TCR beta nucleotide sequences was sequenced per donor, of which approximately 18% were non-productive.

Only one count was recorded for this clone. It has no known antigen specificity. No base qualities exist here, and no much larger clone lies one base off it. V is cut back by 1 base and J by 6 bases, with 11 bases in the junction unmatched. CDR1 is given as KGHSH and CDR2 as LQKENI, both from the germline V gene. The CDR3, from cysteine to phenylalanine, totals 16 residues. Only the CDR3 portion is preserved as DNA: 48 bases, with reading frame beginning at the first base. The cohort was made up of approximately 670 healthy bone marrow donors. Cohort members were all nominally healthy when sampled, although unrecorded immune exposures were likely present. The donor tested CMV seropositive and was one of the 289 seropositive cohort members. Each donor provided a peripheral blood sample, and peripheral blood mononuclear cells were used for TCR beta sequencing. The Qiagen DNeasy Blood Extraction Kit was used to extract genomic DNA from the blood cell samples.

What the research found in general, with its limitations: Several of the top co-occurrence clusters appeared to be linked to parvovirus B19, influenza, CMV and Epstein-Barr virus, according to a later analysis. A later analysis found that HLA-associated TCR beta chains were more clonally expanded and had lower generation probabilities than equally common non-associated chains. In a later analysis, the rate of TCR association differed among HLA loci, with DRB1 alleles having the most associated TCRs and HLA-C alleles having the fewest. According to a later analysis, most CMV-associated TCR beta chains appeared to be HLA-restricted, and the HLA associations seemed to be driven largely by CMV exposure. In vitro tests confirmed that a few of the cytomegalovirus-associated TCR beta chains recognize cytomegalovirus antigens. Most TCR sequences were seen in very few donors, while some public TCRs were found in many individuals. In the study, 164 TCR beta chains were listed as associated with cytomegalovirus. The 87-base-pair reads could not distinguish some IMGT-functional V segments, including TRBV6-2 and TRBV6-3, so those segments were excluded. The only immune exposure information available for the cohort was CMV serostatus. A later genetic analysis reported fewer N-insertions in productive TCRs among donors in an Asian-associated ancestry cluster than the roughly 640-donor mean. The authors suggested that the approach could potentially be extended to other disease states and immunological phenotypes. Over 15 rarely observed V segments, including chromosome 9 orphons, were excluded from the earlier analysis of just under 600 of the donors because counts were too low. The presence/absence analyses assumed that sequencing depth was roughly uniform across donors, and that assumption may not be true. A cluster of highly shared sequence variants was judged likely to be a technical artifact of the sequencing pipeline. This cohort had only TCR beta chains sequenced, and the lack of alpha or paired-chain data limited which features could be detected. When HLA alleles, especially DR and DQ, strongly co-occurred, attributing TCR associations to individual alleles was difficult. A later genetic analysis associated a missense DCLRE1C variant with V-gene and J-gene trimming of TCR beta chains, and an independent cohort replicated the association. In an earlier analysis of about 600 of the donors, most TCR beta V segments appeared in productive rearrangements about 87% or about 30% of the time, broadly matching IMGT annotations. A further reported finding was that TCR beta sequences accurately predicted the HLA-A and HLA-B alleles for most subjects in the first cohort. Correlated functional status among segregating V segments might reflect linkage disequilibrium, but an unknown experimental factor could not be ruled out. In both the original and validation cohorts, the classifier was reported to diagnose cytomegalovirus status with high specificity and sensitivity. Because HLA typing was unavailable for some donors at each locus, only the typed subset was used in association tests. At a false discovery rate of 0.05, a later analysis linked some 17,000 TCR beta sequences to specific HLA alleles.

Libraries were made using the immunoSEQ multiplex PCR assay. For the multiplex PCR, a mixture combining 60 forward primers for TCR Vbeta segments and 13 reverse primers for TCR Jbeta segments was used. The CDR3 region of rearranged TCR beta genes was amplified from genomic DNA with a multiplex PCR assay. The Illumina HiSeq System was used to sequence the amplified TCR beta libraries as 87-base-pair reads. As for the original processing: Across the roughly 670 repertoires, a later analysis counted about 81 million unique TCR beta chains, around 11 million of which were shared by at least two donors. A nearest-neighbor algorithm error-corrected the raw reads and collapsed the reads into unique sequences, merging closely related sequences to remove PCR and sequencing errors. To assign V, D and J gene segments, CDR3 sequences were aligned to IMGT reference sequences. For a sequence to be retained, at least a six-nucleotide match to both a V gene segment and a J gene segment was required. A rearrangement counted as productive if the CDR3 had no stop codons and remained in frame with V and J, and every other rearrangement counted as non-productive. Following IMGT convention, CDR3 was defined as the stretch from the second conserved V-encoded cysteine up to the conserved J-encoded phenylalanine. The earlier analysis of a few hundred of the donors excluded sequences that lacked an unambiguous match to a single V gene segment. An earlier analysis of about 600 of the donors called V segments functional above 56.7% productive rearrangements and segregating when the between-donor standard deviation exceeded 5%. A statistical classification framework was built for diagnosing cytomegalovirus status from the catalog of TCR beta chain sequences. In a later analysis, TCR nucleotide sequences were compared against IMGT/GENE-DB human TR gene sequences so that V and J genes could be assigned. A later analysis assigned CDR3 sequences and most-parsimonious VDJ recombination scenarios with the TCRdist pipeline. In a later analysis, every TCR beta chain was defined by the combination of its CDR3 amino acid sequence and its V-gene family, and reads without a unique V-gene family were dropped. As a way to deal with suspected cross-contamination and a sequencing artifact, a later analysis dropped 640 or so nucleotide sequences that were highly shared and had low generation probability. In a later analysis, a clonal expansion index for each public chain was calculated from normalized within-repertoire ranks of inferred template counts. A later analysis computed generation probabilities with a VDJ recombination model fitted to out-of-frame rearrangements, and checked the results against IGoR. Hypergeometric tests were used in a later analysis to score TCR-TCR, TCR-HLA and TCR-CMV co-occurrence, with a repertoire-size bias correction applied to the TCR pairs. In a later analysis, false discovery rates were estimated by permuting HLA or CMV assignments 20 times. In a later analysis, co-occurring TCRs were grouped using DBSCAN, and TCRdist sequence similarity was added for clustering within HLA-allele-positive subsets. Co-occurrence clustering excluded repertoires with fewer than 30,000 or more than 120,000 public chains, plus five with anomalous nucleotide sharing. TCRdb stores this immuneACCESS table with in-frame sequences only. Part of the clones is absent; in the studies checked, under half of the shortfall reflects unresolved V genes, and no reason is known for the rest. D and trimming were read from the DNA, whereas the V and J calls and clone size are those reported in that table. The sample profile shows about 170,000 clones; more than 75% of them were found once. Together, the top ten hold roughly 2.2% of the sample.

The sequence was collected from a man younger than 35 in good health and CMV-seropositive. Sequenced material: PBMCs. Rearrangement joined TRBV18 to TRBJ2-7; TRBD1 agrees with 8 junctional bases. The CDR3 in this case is CASSPQQVQGASEQYF. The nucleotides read TGTGCCAGCTCACCACAACAGGTCCAGGGGGCGTCCGAGCAGTACTTC.